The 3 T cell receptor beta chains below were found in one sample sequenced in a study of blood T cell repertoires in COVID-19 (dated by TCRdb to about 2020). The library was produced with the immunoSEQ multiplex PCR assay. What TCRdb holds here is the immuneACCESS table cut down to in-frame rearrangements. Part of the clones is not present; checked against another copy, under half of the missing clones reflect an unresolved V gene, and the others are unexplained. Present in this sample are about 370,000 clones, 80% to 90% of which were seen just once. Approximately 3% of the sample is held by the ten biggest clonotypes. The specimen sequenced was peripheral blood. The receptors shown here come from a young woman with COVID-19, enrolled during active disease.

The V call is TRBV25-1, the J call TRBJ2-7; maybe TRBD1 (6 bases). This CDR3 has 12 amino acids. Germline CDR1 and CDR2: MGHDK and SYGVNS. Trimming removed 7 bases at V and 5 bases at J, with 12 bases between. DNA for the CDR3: TGTGCCAGCATGAGGGGGTCGAACGAGCAGTACTTC. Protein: CASMRGSNEQYF.

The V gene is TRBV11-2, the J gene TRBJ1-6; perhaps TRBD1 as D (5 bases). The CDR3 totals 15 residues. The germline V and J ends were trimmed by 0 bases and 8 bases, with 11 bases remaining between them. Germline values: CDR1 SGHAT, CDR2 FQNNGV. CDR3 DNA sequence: TGTGCCAGCAGCTTAGAAGTTTGGGGGGATTCACCCCTCCACTTT. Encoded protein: CASSLEVWGDSPLHF.

CDR3 DNA sequence: TGTGCCACCAGTGCCGGACAGGGGGCCACTGAAGCTTTCTTT. The encoded protein is CATSAGQGATEAFF. The chain joins TRBV24-1 to TRBJ1-1; 11 nucleotides match TRBD1. Trimming at V came to 5 bases and at J to 4 bases, leaving 2 bases not matched to a gene. CDR1 is KGHDR and CDR2 is SFDVKD in the germline V gene. The CDR3 loop spans 14 amino acids.